This T cell receptor (beta chain) was obtained from a study of CD8 T cells in Susac syndrome. A quantity of about 0.5 to 1 ug RNA underwent reverse transcription using random hexamers. From the immunoSEQ multiplex PCR reads, TCRdb called clonotypes with MiXCR, one entry per CDR3 protein. Altogether approximately 150,000 distinct CDR3 sequences are present, around 95% being singletons, with the ten largest covering less than 0.085%. On this clonotype itself: Its antigen is unknown.

TCR beta was sequenced from blood CD8+ and CD4+ T cells. Study-level results: Only a relatively small number of individuals were included in the TCR sequencing and HLA analysis.

Sequenced: CD4+ T cells from PBMCs. This receptor was taken from a human donor with Susac syndrome.

The CDR3 region is CSVGVYNEQFF. CDR3 bases: TGCAGCGTGGGAGTCTACAATGAGCAGTTCTTC. The V gene is TRBV29-1, the J gene TRBJ2-1; D is possibly TRBD2 (5 bases). Trimming left V 6 bases short and J 3 bases short, with 6 bases between. CDR1 is SQVTM, CDR2 ANQGSEA, per germline. The CDR3 runs 11 residues.